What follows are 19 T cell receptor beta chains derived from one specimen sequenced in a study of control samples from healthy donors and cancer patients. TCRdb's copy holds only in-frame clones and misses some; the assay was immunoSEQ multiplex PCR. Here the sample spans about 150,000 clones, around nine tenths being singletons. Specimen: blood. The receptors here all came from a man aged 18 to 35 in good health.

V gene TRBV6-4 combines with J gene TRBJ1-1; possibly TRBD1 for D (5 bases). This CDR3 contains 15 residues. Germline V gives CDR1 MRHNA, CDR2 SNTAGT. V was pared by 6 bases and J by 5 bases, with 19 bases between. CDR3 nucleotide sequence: TGTGCCAGCAGGAGATCTAGTGGGGGTCGGACTGAAGCTTTCTTT. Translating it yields CASRRSSGGRTEAFF.

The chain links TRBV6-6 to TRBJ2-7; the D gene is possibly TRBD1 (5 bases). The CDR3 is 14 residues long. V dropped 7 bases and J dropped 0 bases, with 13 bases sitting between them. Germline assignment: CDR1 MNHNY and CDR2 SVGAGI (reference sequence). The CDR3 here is CASTREGASYEQYF. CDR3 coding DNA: TGTGCCAGCACCCGAGAAGGGGCCTCCTACGAGCAGTACTTC.

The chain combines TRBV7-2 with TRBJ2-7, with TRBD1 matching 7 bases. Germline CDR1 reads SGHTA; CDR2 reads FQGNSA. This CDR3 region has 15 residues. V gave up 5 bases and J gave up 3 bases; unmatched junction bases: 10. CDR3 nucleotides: TGTGCCAGCAGCCCTCAGTCGAGGACAGGCTACGAGCAGTACTTC. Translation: CASSPQSRTGYEQYF.

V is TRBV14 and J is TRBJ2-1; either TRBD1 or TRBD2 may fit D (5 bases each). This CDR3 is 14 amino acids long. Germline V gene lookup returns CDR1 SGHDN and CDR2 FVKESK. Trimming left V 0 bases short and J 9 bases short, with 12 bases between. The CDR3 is CASSQDLGDTEQFF. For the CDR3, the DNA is TGTGCCAGCAGCCAAGATCTGGGGGATACTGAGCAGTTCTTC.

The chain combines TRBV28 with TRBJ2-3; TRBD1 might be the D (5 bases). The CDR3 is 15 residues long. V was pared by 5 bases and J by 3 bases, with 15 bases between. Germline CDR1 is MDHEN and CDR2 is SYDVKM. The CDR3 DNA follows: TGTGCCAGCAGTCCGTCAGGGTTAGGGACAGATACGCAGTATTTT. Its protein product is CASSPSGLGTDTQYF. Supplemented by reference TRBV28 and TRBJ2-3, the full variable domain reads DVKVTQSSRYLVKRTGEKVFLECVQDMDHENMFWYRQDPGLGLRLIYFSYDVKMKEKGDIPEGYSVSREKKERFSLILESASTNQTSMYLCASSPSGLGTDTQYFGPGTRLTVL.

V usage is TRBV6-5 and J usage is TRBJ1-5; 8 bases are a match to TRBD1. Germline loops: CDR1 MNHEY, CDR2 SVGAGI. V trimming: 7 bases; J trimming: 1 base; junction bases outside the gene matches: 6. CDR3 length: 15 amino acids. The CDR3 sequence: CASNPTGVSNQPQHF. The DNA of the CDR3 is TGTGCCAGCAATCCGACAGGGGTGAGCAATCAGCCCCAGCATTTT.

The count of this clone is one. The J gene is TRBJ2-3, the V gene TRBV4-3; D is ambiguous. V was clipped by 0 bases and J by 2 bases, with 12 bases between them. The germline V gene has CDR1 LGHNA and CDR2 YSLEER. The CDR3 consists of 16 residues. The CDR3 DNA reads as TGCGCCAGCAGCCAAGAATACGGCGGCGACACAGATACGCAGTATTTT. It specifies CASSQEYGGDTDTQYF.

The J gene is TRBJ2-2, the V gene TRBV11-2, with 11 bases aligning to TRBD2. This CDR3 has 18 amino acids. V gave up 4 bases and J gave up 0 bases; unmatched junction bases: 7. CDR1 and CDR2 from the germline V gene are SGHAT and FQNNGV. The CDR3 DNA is TGTGCCAGCAGCTCGAACCTAGCGGGGGGCCCGAACACCGGGGAGCTGTTTTTT. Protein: CASSSNLAGGPNTGELFF.

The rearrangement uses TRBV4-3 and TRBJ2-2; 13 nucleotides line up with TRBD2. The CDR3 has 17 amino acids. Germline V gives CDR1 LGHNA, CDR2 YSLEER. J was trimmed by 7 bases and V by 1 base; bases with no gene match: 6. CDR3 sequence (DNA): TGCGCCAGCAGCCAAGGGACTAGCGGGGGCTCTGGCGGGGAGCTGTTTTTT. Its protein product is CASSQGTSGGSGGELFF.

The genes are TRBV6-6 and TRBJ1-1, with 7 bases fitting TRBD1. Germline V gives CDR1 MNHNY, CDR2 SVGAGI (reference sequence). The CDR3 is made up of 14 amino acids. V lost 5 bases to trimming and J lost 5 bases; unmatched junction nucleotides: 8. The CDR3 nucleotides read TGTGCCAGCAGTCCGGGACAGATGAGTACTGAAGCTTTCTTT. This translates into CASSPGQMSTEAFF.

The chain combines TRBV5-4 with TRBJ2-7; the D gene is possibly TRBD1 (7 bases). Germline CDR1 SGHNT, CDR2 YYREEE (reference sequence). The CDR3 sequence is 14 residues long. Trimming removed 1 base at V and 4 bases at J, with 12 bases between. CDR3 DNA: TGTGCCAGCAGCTTGAGTCAGGGGGGTTACGAGCAGTACTTC. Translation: CASSLSQGGYEQYF.

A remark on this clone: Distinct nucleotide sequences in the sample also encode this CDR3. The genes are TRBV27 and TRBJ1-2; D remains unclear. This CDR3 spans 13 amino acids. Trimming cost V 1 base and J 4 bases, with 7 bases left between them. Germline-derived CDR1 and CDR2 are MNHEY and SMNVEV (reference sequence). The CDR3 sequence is CASSLFPAYGYTF. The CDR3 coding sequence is TGTGCCAGCAGTTTATTCCCGGCCTATGGCTACACCTTC.

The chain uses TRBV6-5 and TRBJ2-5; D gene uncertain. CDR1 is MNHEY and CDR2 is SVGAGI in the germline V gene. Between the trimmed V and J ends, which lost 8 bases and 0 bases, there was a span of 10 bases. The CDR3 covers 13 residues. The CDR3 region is CASLERDQETQYF. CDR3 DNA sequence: TGTGCCAGCCTGGAGCGTGACCAAGAGACCCAGTACTTC.

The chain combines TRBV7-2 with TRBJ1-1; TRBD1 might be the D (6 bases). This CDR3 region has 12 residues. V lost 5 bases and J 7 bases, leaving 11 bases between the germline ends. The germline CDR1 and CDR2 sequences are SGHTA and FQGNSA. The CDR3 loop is CASSPEGGEAFF. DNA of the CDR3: TGTGCCAGCAGCCCAGAGGGGGGTGAAGCTTTCTTT. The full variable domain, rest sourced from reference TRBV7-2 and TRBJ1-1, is GAGVSQSPSNKVTEKGKDVELRCDPISGHTALYWYRQSLGQGLEFLIYFQGNSAPDKSGLPSDRFSAERTGGSVSTLTIQRTQQEDSAVYLCASSPEGGEAFFGQGTRLTVV.

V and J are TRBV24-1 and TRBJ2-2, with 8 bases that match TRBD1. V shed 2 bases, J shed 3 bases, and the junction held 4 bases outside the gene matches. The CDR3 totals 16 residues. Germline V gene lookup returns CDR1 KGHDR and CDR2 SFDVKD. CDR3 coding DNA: TGTGCCACCAGTGATTCTAACAGGGGGGACACCGGGGAGCTGTTTTTT. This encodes CATSDSNRGDTGELFF.

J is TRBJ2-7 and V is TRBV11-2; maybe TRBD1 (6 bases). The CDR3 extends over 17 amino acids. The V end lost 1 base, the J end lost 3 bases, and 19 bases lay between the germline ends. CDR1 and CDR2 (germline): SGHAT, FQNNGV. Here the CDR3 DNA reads TGTGCCAGCAGCTTAGGAAGGAGAACAGGGAGTCTCTACGAGCAGTACTTC. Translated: CASSLGRRTGSLYEQYF.

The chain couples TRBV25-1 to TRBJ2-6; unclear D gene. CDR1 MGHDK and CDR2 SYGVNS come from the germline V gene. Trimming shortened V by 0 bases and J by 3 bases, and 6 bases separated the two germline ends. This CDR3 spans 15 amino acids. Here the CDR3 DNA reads TGTGCCAGCAGTGAATATGAAGGTGGGGCCAACGTCCTGACTTTC. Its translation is CASSEYEGGANVLTF.

CDR3 coding DNA: TGTGCCAGTAGACCTCAACAGGGTATCAATCAGCCCCAGCATTTT. Translating it yields CASRPQQGINQPQHF. The V gene is TRBV19, the J gene TRBJ1-5; possibly TRBD1 for D (6 bases). V lost 6 bases to trimming and J lost 3 bases, with 15 bases between them. Germline V CDR1 and CDR2: LNHDA, SQIVND (reference sequence). The CDR3 extends over 15 amino acids.

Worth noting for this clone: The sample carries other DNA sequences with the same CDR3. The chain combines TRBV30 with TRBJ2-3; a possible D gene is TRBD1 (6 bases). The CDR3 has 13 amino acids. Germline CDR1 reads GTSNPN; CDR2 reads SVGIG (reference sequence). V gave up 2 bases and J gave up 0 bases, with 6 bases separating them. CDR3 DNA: TGTGCCTGGAGTAGGGGGAGCACAGATACGCAGTATTTT. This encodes CAWSRGSTDTQYF.